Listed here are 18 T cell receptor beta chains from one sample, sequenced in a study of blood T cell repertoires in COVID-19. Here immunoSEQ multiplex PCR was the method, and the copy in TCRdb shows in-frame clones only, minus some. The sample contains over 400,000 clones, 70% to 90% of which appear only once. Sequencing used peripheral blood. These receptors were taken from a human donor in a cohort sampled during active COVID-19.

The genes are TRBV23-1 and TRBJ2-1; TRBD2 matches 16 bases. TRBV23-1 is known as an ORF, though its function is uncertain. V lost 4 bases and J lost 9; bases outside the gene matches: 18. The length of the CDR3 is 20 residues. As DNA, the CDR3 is TGCGCCAGCAGTCTCGGGTACGGGACTAGCGGGAGGGGGCCCGGAGGTGAGCAGTTCTTC. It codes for CASSLGYGTSGRGPGGEQFF.

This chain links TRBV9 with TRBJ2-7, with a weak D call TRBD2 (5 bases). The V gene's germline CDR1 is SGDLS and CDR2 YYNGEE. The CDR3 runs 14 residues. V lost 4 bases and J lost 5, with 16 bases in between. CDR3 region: CASSPVVGSHEQYF. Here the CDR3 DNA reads TGTGCCAGCAGCCCCGTCGTGGGGAGCCACGAGCAGTACTTC.

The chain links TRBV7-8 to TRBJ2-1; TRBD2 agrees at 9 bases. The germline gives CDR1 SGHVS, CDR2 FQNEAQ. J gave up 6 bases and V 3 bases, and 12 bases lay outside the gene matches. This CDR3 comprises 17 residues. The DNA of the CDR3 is TGTGCCAGCAGCTTCCCCTCGGGCGGGAGGGGTGGCAATGAGCAGTTCTTC. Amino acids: CASSFPSGGRGGNEQFF.

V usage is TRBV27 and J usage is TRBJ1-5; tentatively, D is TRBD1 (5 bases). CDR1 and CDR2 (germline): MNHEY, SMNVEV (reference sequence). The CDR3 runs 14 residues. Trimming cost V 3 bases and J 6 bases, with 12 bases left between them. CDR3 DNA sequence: TGTGCCAGCAGTTTTCGGGGGTGGGGTCAGCCCCAGCATTTT. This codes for CASSFRGWGQPQHF.

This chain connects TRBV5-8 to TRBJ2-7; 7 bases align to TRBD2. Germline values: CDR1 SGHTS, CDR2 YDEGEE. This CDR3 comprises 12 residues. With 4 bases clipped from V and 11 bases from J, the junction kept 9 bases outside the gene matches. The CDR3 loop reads CASSPRLASKYF. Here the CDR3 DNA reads TGTGCCAGCAGCCCCCGACTAGCCAGCAAGTACTTC.

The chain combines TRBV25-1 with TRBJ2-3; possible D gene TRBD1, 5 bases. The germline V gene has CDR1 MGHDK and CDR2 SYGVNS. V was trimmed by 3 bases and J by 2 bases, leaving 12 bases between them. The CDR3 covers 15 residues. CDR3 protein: CASSDLQASTDTQYF. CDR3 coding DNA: TGTGCCAGCAGTGATTTACAGGCGTCCACAGATACGCAGTATTTT.

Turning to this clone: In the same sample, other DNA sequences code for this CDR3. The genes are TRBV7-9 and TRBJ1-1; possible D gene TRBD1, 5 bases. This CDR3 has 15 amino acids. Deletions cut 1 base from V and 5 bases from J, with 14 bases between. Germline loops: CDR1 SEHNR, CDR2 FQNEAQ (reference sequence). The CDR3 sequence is CASSLVRQGGTEAFF. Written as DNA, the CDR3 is TGTGCCAGCAGCTTAGTTCGTCAGGGTGGGACTGAAGCTTTCTTT.

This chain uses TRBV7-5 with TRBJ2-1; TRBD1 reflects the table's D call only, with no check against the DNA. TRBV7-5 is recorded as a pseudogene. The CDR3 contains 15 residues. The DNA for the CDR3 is TGTGCCAGAAGCGGAGTCGATACAACACAGGATGAGCAGTTCTTC. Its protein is CARSGVDTTQDEQFF.

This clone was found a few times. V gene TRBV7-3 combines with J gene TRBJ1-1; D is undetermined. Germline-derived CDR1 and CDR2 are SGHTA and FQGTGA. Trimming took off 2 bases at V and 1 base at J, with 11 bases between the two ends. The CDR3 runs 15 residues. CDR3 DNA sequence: TGTGCCAGCAGCTTAGCGGACGGGAGGAACACTGAAGCTTTCTTT. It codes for CASSLADGRNTEAFF.

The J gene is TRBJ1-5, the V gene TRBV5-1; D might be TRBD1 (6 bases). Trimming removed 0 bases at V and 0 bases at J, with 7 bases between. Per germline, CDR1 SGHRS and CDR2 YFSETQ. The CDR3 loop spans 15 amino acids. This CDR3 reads CASSLGGLSNQPQHF. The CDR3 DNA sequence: TGCGCCAGCAGCTTGGGGGGGCTTAGCAATCAGCCCCAGCATTTT.

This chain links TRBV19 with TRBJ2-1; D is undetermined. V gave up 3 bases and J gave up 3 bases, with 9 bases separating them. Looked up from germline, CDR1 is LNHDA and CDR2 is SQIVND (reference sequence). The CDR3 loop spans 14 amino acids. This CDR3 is CASSIRADYNEQFF. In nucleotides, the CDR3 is TGTGCCAGTAGTATTAGAGCCGACTACAATGAGCAGTTCTTC.

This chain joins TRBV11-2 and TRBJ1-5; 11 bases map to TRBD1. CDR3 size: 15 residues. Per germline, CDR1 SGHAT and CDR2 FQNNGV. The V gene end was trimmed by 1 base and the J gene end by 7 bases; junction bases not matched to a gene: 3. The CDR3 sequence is CASSLGTGGGQPQHF. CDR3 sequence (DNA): TGTGCCAGCAGCTTAGGGACAGGGGGCGGCCAGCCCCAGCATTTT.

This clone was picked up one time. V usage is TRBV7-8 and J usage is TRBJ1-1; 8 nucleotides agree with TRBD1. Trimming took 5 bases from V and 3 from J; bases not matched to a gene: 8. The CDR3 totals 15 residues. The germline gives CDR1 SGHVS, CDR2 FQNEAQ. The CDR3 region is CASSGRTGRDTEAFF. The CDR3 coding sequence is TGTGCCAGCAGCGGCCGGACAGGGAGGGACACTGAAGCTTTCTTT.

CDR3 in DNA: TGTGCCAGCAGTCTGTACCCGGGACTAGCCGGCTCCTACGAGCAGTACTTC. Translated, it gives CASSLYPGLAGSYEQYF. J is TRBJ2-7 and V is TRBV27, with 9 bases matching TRBD2. CDR1 is MNHEY, CDR2 SMNVEV, per germline (reference sequence). This CDR3 has 17 amino acids. The V segment lost 5 bases and the J segment 0 bases; nucleotides outside the gene matches: 11.

DNA for the CDR3: TGCGCCAGCAGCTTGGTTGGACTAGCGGCCTCCTACAATGAGCAGTTCTTC. This encodes CASSLVGLAASYNEQFF. This chain links TRBV5-1 with TRBJ2-1, with 10 bases identical to TRBD2. Trimming took 0 bases from V and 0 from J; bases not matched to a gene: 3. The CDR3 is 17 amino acids. CDR1 and CDR2 (germline): SGHRS, YFSETQ.

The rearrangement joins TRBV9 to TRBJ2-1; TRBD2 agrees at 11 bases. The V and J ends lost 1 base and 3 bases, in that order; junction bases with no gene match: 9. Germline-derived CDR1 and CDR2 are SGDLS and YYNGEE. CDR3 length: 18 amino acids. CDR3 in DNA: TGTGCCAGCAGCGTAACCTCCACGACTAGCGGGGTCTACAATGAGCAGTTCTTC. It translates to CASSVTSTTSGVYNEQFF.

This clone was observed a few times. CDR3 sequence: CASTPWRTDYNEQFF. The CDR3 DNA reads TGTGCCAGTACCCCATGGAGGACGGATTACAATGAGCAGTTCTTC. The J gene is TRBJ2-1, the V gene TRBV19; possible D gene TRBD2, 5 bases. The CDR3 has 15 residues. Germline CDR1 reads LNHDA; CDR2 reads SQIVND (reference sequence). V lost 7 bases and J lost 4, with 17 bases in between.

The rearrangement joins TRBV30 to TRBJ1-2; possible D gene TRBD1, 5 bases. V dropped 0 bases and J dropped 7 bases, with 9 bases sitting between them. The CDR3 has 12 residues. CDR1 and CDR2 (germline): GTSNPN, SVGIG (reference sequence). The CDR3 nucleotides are TGTGCCTGGAGTGTACTGGGGCCTGGCTACACCTTC. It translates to CAWSVLGPGYTF.